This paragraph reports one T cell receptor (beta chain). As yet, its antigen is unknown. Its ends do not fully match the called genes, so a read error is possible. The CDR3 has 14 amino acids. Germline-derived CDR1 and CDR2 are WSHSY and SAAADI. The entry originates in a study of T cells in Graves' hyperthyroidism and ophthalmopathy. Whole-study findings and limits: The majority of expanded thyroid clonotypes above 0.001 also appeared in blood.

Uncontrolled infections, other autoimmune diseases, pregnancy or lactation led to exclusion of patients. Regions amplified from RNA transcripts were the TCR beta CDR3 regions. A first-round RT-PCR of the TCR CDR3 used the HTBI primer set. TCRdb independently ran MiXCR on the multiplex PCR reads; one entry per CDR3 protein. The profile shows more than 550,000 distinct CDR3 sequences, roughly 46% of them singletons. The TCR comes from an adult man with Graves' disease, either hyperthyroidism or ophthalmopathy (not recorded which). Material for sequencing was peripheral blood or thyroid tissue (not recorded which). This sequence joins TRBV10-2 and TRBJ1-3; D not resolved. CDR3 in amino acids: CASSDGGSGNTIYF. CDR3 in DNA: TGTGCCAGCAGTGATGGCGGCTCTGGAAACACCATATATTTT.